Listed here are 32 T cell receptor beta chains from one sample, sequenced in a study of spatial heterogeneity in lung cancer. Time point here: blood at routine non-recurrence follow-up after resection. One entry per CDR3 protein results from TCRdb running MiXCR on the 5' RACE reads. The sample carries about 100,000 distinct CDR3 sequences, approximately 20% recorded once. The specimen was PBMCs, collected at follow-up. The source of these receptors is a male donor with early-stage non-small cell lung cancer.

The rearrangement links TRBV20-1 to TRBJ2-1; no clear D gene. The CDR3 runs to 15 residues. Germline V gene lookup returns CDR1 DFQATT and CDR2 SNEGSKA (reference sequence). V was shortened by 2 bases and J by 0 bases, with 11 bases between the two germline ends. Here the CDR3 reads CSARHSLGSYNEQFF. DNA for the CDR3: TGCAGTGCTAGACACTCCTTAGGCTCCTACAATGAGCAGTTCTTC.

This clonotype was observed many times. V is TRBV3-1 and J is TRBJ2-1; D remains ambiguous. The CDR3 consists of 14 residues. Trimming took off 1 base at V and 5 bases at J, with 9 bases between the two ends. Per the germline V gene, CDR1 is LGHDT and CDR2 is YNNKEL (reference sequence). This chain's CDR3 is CASSQAETNNEQFF. The CDR3 DNA reads TGTGCCAGCAGCCAAGCTGAGACCAACAATGAGCAGTTCTTC.

This chain uses TRBV20-1 with TRBJ2-3; TRBD2 matches at 10 bases. Germline V gives CDR1 DFQATT, CDR2 SNEGSKA (reference sequence). J was trimmed by 4 bases and V by 3 bases; bases with no gene match: 4. The CDR3 totals 14 residues. CDR3: CSARVSGRPDTQYF. CDR3 bases: TGCAGTGCTAGGGTTAGCGGGAGGCCAGATACGCAGTATTTT.

The rearrangement joins TRBV27 to TRBJ2-1, with 9 bases identical to TRBD1. J gave up 10 bases and V 5 bases, and 6 bases lay outside the gene matches. CDR1 and CDR2 from the germline V gene are MNHEY and SMNVEV (reference sequence). The CDR3 totals 13 residues. CDR3 loop: CASSHTGGSEQFF. The CDR3 DNA is TGTGCCAGCAGTCACACAGGGGGCAGCGAGCAGTTCTTC.

The rearrangement links TRBV29-1 to TRBJ1-5; 8 bases are shared with TRBD1. The V segment lost 4 bases and the J segment 6 bases; nucleotides outside the gene matches: 5. Germline lookup yields CDR1 SQVTM and CDR2 ANQGSEA. The CDR3 is 13 amino acids. As DNA, the CDR3 is TGCAGCGTTGGGACAGGGCAAGGTCAGCCCCAGCATTTT. Residues: CSVGTGQGQPQHF.

This clonotype was recorded at least ten times. The V call is TRBV10-2, the J call TRBJ2-5, with TRBD2 matching over 8 bases. V lost 2 bases to trimming and J lost 5 bases; unmatched junction nucleotides: 10. Germline CDR1 and CDR2: WSHSY and SAAADI. CDR3 size: 16 residues. CDR3 sequence (DNA): TGCGCCAGCAGTGAGGGACTAGCTATTCGGGGGGAGACCCAGTACTTC. Translated: CASSEGLAIRGETQYF.

The CDR3 spells CASSLTGGLAFF. The CDR3 coding sequence is TGTGCCAGCAGTTTGACAGGGGGCTTGGCTTTCTTT. This sequence joins TRBV6-2 or TRBV6-3 and TRBJ1-1; 10 nucleotides agree with TRBD1. The CDR3 totals 12 residues. V shed 4 bases and J 11 bases; nucleotides not matched to a gene: 4. Per germline, CDR1 MNHEY and CDR2 SVGEGT.

This clonotype was detected only a few times. The gene calls are TRBV19 and TRBJ1-6, with a weak D call TRBD1 (6 bases). The length of the CDR3 is 16 residues. Trimming removed 9 bases at V and 7 bases at J, with 22 bases between. From germline, CDR1 is LNHDA and CDR2 SQIVND (reference sequence). CDR3: CASGELGGPENSPLHF. The DNA for the CDR3 is TGTGCCAGCGGAGAGCTCGGGGGCCCGGAGAATTCACCCCTCCACTTT.

The chain employs TRBV27 and TRBJ2-3, with TRBD2 identical over 7 bases. V shed 3 bases, J shed 5 bases, and the junction held 5 bases outside the gene matches. The CDR3 has 14 residues. CDR1 and CDR2 from the germline V gene are MNHEY and SMNVEV (reference sequence). CDR3: CASSFRGEGDTQYF. The CDR3 DNA sequence: TGTGCCAGCAGTTTCCGGGGGGAAGGAGATACGCAGTATTTT.

The chain has TRBV20-1 and TRBJ2-5; tentatively, D is TRBD2 (6 bases). In germline, CDR1 is DFQATT, CDR2 SNEGSKA (reference sequence). The CDR3 spans 11 residues. V was cut by 6 bases and J by 13 bases, with 18 bases left in between. Written as DNA, the CDR3 is TGCAGTGCGCTAGCGCCCGGGTCCCCGTACTTC. Translation: CSALAPGSPYF.

The chain carries TRBV19 and TRBJ1-1; D remains unclear. The CDR3 spans 13 residues. The germline V gene has CDR1 LNHDA and CDR2 SQIVND (reference sequence). V was trimmed by 5 bases and J by 1 base, leaving 8 bases between them. The CDR3 DNA follows: TGTGCCAGTAGTTGGCTGGAGAACACTGAAGCTTTCTTT. Translation gives CASSWLENTEAFF.

The chain links TRBV7-9 to TRBJ2-2, with 8 bases matching TRBD2. Germline lookup yields CDR1 SEHNR and CDR2 FQNEAQ (reference sequence). The CDR3 is 15 amino acids. The J segment lost 4 bases and the V segment lost 4 bases, leaving 5 bases of the junction unmatched. CDR3 sequence (DNA): TGTGCCAGCAGCTCCCCCGGGAGGGCCACCGGGGAGCTGTTTTTT. Protein product: CASSSPGRATGELFF.

In this sample, this clonotype turned up a few times. The V and J genes are TRBV6-5 and TRBJ2-5; 9 bases are a match to TRBD2. This CDR3 comprises 15 residues. Looked up from germline, CDR1 is MNHEY and CDR2 is SVGAGI. V lost 6 bases, J lost 5 bases, and 10 bases stayed unmatched. The CDR3 spells CASRDRAGGGETQYF. As DNA, the CDR3 is TGTGCCAGCAGAGACCGAGCGGGAGGCGGCGAGACCCAGTACTTC.

This clonotype was counted ten times or more. This chain links TRBV5-1 with TRBJ2-5; D may be TRBD2 (5 bases). The germline V and J ends were trimmed by 2 bases and 7 bases, with 9 bases remaining between them. The CDR3 loop spans 12 amino acids. CDR1 and CDR2 from the germline V gene are SGHRS and YFSETQ. This CDR3 reads CASSLSEGTQYF. For the CDR3, the DNA is TGCGCCAGCAGCTTATCTGAGGGGACCCAGTACTTC.

In its sample, this clonotype was seen a few times. V is TRBV11-2 and J is TRBJ2-5, with 8 nucleotides matching TRBD1. The CDR3 covers 15 residues. V dropped 3 bases and J dropped 5; count of bases not matched to a gene: 8. In germline, CDR1 is SGHAT, CDR2 FQNNGV. CDR3: CASSLEQGDRETQYF. As DNA, the CDR3 is TGTGCCAGCAGCTTGGAACAGGGGGATAGGGAGACCCAGTACTTC. Full variable domain (missing parts from reference TRBV11-2 and TRBJ2-5): EAGVAQSPRYKIIEKRQSVAFWCNPISGHATLYWYQQILGQGPKLLIQFQNNGVVDDSQLPKDRFSAERLKGVDSTLKIQPAKLEDSAVYLCASSLEQGDRETQYFGPGTRLLVL.

In its sample, this clonotype ranks as large (0.1 to 1%). The CDR3 sequence is CASNLQGSTEAFF. In DNA, the CDR3 is TGTGCCAGCAACCTACAGGGAAGCACTGAAGCTTTCTTT. This chain links TRBV6-5 with TRBJ1-1; perhaps TRBD1 as D (6 bases). Trimming took off 7 bases at V and 4 bases at J, with 13 bases between the two ends. Germline V gives CDR1 MNHEY, CDR2 SVGAGI. The CDR3 contains 13 residues.

V is TRBV6-1 and J is TRBJ2-7; D gene uncertain. CDR3 length: 15 amino acids. V shed 0 bases and J shed 3 bases, with 12 bases lying between them. Germline CDR1 and CDR2: MNHNS and SASEGT. CDR3 sequence (DNA): TGTGCCAGCAGTGAAGCTAGGTGGGGAAGCTACGAGCAGTACGTC. Residues: CASSEARWGSYEQYV.

V usage is TRBV27 and J usage is TRBJ1-5, with D possibly TRBD1 on 5 matching bases. V was clipped by 6 bases and J by 2 bases, with 11 bases between them. This CDR3 comprises 14 residues. CDR1 and CDR2 (germline): MNHEY, SMNVEV (reference sequence). CDR3: CASREGVGNQPQHF. The CDR3 coding sequence is TGTGCCAGCAGGGAAGGGGTCGGCAATCAGCCCCAGCATTTT.

This chain connects TRBV7-8 to TRBJ2-5; maybe TRBD2 (5 bases). The germline V gene has CDR1 SGHVS and CDR2 FQNEAQ. This CDR3 has 13 residues. V shed 4 bases and J shed 5 bases, with 11 bases lying between them. CDR3 loop: CASSYGLGETQYF. The CDR3 bases are TGTGCCAGCAGCTATGGACTCGGGGAGACCCAGTACTTC.

The J gene is TRBJ1-5, the V gene TRBV5-4; D perhaps matches TRBD1 (6 bases). This CDR3 is built from 14 residues. V lost 3 bases, J lost 2 bases, and 9 bases lay in between. CDR1 and CDR2 from the germline V gene are SGHNT and YYREEE (reference sequence). DNA of the CDR3: TGTGCCAGCAGCTGGGACAACGGCAATCAGCCCCAGCATTTT. It codes for CASSWDNGNQPQHF. Combining the CDR3 with reference TRBV5-4 and TRBJ1-5 gives the whole variable domain ETGVTQSPTHLIKTRGQQVTLRCSSQSGHNTVSWYQQALGQGPQFIFQYYREEENGRGNFPPRFSGLQFPNYSSELNVNALELDDSALYLCASSWDNGNQPQHFGDGTRLSIL.

This clonotype was detected only a few times. The chain combines TRBV7-9 with TRBJ2-6; tentative D call: TRBD1 (5 bases). The CDR3 is made up of 16 amino acids. Per germline, CDR1 SEHNR and CDR2 FQNEAQ (reference sequence). With 6 bases removed from V and 0 bases from J, the gap between germline ends came to 12 bases. CDR3 sequence (DNA): TGTGCCAGCAGGTCCCCAGGGATCTCTGGGGCCAACGTCCTGACTTTC. Encoded protein: CASRSPGISGANVLTF.

The chain is built from TRBV20-1 and TRBJ1-2; D is undetermined. The ends were cut back, 4 bases at V and 8 bases at J, with 14 bases in the middle. Per the germline V gene, CDR1 is DFQATT and CDR2 is SNEGSKA (reference sequence). The CDR3 loop spans 12 amino acids. This chain's CDR3 is CSATLKGSGYTF. DNA for the CDR3: TGCAGTGCTACCCTTAAGGGAAGCGGCTACACCTTC.

This clonotype has more than one count but fewer than ten. The chain couples TRBV18 to TRBJ1-4; D is possibly TRBD1 (5 bases). This CDR3 is 16 amino acids long. Germline V gene data show CDR1 as KGHSH and CDR2 as LQKENI. V lost 3 bases, J lost 2 bases, and 13 bases lay in between. CDR3 nucleotides: TGTGCCAGCTCACCCCTACCGGGACCGACTAATGAAAAACTGTTTTTT. It specifies CASSPLPGPTNEKLFF.

The sample holds a few counts of this clonotype. The CDR3 sequence is CASSQPGHSSQPQHF. The CDR3 bases are TGTGCCAGCAGTCAACCGGGACACTCAAGTCAGCCCCAGCATTTT. The chain couples TRBV2 to TRBJ1-5; perhaps TRBD1 as D (6 bases). The CDR3 spans 15 residues. The ends were cut back, 5 bases at V and 6 bases at J, with 17 bases in the middle. Germline V gene sequence: CDR1 SNHLY, CDR2 FYNNEI.

This clonotype was counted between two and nine times. The CDR3, as DNA: TGTGCCAGCAGCCGGGGATATGGCTACACCTTC. Its protein product is CASSRGYGYTF. The V and J genes are TRBV3-1 and TRBJ1-2; D remains unclear. V dropped 4 bases and J dropped 5 bases, with 5 bases sitting between them. Germline-derived CDR1 and CDR2 are LGHDT and YNNKEL (reference sequence). This CDR3 comprises 11 residues. Using reference TRBV3-1 and TRBJ1-2 for the parts outside the CDR3, the full variable domain is DTAVSQTPKYLVTQMGNDKSIKCEQNLGHDTMYWYKQDSKKFLKIMFSYNNKELIINETVPNRFSPKSPDKAHLNLHINSLELGDSAVYFCASSRGYGYTFGSGTRLTVV.

The table lists this clonotype with a few counts. The V call is TRBV6-1, the J call TRBJ2-7; D may be TRBD1 (6 bases). V lost 7 bases, J lost 2 bases, and 12 bases lay in between. This CDR3 is 13 amino acids long. Germline lookup yields CDR1 MNHNS and CDR2 SASEGT. CDR3 sequence: CASTSDSPYEQYF. CDR3 DNA sequence: TGTGCCAGCACCTCGGACAGCCCCTACGAGCAGTACTTC.

This clonotype was observed a few times. The chain couples TRBV11-2 to TRBJ2-3, with 11 bases matching TRBD2. J gave up 10 bases and V 5 bases, and 14 bases lay outside the gene matches. This CDR3 has 16 amino acids. The germline gives CDR1 SGHAT, CDR2 FQNNGV. CDR3 coding DNA: TGTGCCAGCAGCAATTGGACTAGCGGGCGGAAACCCCCGCAGTATTTT. Translated: CASSNWTSGRKPPQYF. Supplemented by reference TRBV11-2 and TRBJ2-3, the full variable domain reads EAGVAQSPRYKIIEKRQSVAFWCNPISGHATLYWYQQILGQGPKLLIQFQNNGVVDDSQLPKDRFSAERLKGVDSTLKIQPAKLEDSAVYLCASSNWTSGRKPPQYFGPGTRLTVL.

This clonotype appeared many times. The V call is TRBV6-2 or TRBV6-3, the J call TRBJ1-1, with 7 bases lining up with TRBD1. J lost 2 bases, V lost 5 bases, and 17 bases had no gene match. The CDR3 loop spans 18 amino acids. The V gene's germline CDR1 is MNHEY and CDR2 SVGEGT. CDR3 DNA: TGTGCCAGCAGTCGAGCGCGACAGGGCCCCCACAATAACACTGAAGCTTTCTTT. Translation gives CASSRARQGPHNNTEAFF.

In this sample, this clonotype turned up a few times. J is TRBJ2-5 and V is TRBV4-3; TRBD2 agrees at 13 bases. Germline values: CDR1 LGHNA, CDR2 YSLEER. The V gene end was trimmed by 4 bases and the J gene end by 0 bases; junction bases not matched to a gene: 5. The CDR3 has 17 residues. CDR3 amino acids: CASSRGLAGVYQETQYF. The CDR3 DNA follows: TGCGCCAGCAGCCGCGGACTAGCGGGGGTGTACCAAGAGACCCAGTACTTC.

The chain is built from TRBV5-5 and TRBJ1-4, with 8 bases aligning to TRBD1. Germline V gene sequence: CDR1 SGHKS, CDR2 YYEKEE (reference sequence). V lost 4 bases, J lost 0 bases, and 5 bases stayed unmatched. The CDR3 contains 16 residues. The CDR3 protein is CASSTGQASTNEKLFF. The DNA for the CDR3 is TGTGCCAGCAGCACGGGACAGGCTTCAACTAATGAAAAACTGTTTTTT.

This clonotype has more than one count but fewer than ten. The chain combines TRBV30 with TRBJ2-1; TRBD1 is a possible D gene (6 bases). V lost 3 bases, J lost 5 bases, and 8 bases lay in between. The germline V gene has CDR1 GTSNPN and CDR2 SVGIG (reference sequence). The CDR3 covers 12 residues. The CDR3 reads CAWSGTNNEQFF. In DNA form, the CDR3 reads TGTGCCTGGAGCGGGACAAACAATGAGCAGTTCTTC.

The sample holds a few counts of this clonotype. This chain connects TRBV6-2 or TRBV6-3 to TRBJ2-7, with 7 bases lining up with TRBD1. CDR3 size: 15 residues. CDR1 is MNHEY and CDR2 is SVGEGT in the germline V gene. The V and J ends lost 0 bases and 6 bases, in that order; junction bases with no gene match: 8. The CDR3 sequence: CASSYSPGGLSEQYV. The CDR3 region has the DNA TGTGCCAGCAGTTACTCTCCAGGGGGATTGTCCGAGCAGTACGTC.